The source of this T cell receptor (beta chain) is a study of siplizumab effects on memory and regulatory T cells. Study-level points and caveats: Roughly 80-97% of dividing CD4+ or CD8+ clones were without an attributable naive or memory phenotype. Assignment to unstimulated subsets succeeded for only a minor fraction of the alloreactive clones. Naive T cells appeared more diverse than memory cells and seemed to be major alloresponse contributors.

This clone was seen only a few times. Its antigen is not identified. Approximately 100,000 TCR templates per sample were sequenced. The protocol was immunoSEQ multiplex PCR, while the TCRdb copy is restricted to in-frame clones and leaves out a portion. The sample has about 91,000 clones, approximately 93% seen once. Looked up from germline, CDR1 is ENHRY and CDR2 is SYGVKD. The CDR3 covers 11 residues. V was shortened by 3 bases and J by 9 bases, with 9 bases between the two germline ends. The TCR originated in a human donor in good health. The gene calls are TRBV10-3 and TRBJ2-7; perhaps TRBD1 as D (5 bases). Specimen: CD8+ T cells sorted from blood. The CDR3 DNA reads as TGTGCCATCAGTGACGGCAGGGCGCAGTACTTC. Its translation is CAISDGRAQYF.